The clone carrying this T cell receptor (beta chain) has a handful of counts. The antigen is not known. Each of the sorted populations had a purity greater than 95%. The V and J ends lost 0 bases and 1 base, in that order; junction bases with no gene match: 3. The CDR3 covers 16 residues. Germline assignment: CDR1 LGHNA and CDR2 YSLEER. The data stem from a study of beta chain features in type 1 diabetes. Overall study results and limits: Type 1 diabetes patients had fewer VDJ junction insertions and more deletions. Unsettled here was the matter of whether HLA type influences TCRB rearrangement. Shortening of TCRB CDR3s, moderate but significant, appeared in all four CD4+ subsets of Type 1 diabetes patients.

TCRB transcripts that were expressed got sequenced, as all of the isolated RNA had been reverse transcribed. Sequencing used immunoSEQ multiplex PCR; TCRdb keeps in-frame clones, though not all of them. The sample includes fewer than 400,000 clones, 8% seen only once; the top ten take 0.44%. This rearrangement joins TRBV4-3 to TRBJ2-1; TRBD2 agrees at 7 bases. The receptor comes from a woman under 30 in good health. The sample taken for sequencing was central memory CD4+ T cells from blood. CDR3 amino acids: CASSQESSGSYNEQFF. The CDR3 DNA reads as TGCGCCAGCAGCCAAGAGTCTAGCGGATCCTACAATGAGCAGTTCTTC.